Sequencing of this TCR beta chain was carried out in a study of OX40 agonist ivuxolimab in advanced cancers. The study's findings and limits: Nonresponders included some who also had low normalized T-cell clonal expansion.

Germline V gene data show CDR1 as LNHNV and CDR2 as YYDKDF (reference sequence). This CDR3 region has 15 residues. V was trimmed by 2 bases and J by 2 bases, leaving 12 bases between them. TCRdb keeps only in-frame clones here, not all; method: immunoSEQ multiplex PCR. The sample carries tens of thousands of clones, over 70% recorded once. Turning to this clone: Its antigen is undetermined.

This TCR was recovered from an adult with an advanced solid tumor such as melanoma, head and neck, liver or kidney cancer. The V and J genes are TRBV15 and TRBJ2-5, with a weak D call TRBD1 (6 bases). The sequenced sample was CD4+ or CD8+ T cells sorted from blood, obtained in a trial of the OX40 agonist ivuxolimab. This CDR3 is CATSRPGTTQETQYF. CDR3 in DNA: TGTGCCACCAGCAGACCAGGGACAACACAAGAGACCCAGTACTTC.